A single sample is the source of the 8 T cell receptor beta chains below, sequenced in a study of patients and donors after allogeneic stem cell transplantation. Via MiXCR, TCRdb re-called the RT-PCR reads, giving one row per CDR3 protein. The repertoire holds 150,000 to 200,000 distinct CDR3 sequences, with approximately 31% as singletons. Sequencing was performed on blood, either unsorted or a sorted T cell fraction (not recorded which). The receptor source for this set is a human donor who was either an allogeneic HSCT recipient or a stem cell or donor lymphocyte infusion donor (not recorded which). It is not recorded whose cells these are; they may come from a transplant donor.

Ten or more counts support this clonotype. The V call is TRBV15, the J call TRBJ1-6; D is ambiguous. Trimming shortened V by 0 bases and J by 4 bases, and 7 bases separated the two germline ends. The CDR3 runs 15 residues. Germline V gene data show CDR1 as LNHNV and CDR2 as YYDKDF (reference sequence). CDR3 loop: CATSRDGNYNSPLHF. As DNA, the CDR3 is TGTGCCACCAGCAGAGATGGAAATTATAATTCACCCCTCCACTTT.

This clonotype has at least ten counts. The chain couples TRBV6-6 to TRBJ2-7; 11 bases are shared with TRBD2. Per germline, CDR1 MNHNY and CDR2 SVGAGI (reference sequence). The CDR3 is 15 amino acids. J was trimmed by 2 bases and V by 6 bases; bases with no gene match: 6. As DNA, the CDR3 is TGTGCCAGCAGCGTAGCGGGAGGGGTCCCCTACGAGCAGTACTTC. As protein: CASSVAGGVPYEQYF.

The chain couples TRBV6-2 or TRBV6-3 to TRBJ1-2; D is uncertain. With 2 bases removed from V and 1 base from J, the gap between germline ends came to 17 bases. The CDR3 runs to 17 residues. Germline V gene sequence: CDR1 MNHEY, CDR2 SVGEGT. The CDR3 region is CASSYEERRGNNYGYTF. CDR3 DNA sequence: TGTGCCAGCAGTTACGAAGAGAGACGGGGAAATAACTATGGCTACACCTTC.

This clonotype was found a few times. The V and J genes are TRBV21-1 and TRBJ1-1; TRBD1, as called in the table, went unchecked against the DNA. TRBV21-1 is deemed a pseudogene. CDR3 size: 16 residues. In DNA, the CDR3 is TGTGCCAGCATCGGACAGCCCTTGGTCATGAACACTGAAGCTTTCTTT. Translation gives CASIGQPLVMNTEAFF.

This clonotype was counted only a few times. The chain is built from TRBV25-1 and TRBJ2-7; D ambiguous. The V gene lost 4 bases and the J gene lost 3 bases, with 4 bases spanning the gap. The CDR3 length is 11 residues. The V gene's germline CDR1 is MGHDK and CDR2 SYGVNS. The CDR3 region is CASSGFYEQYF. The CDR3 DNA is TGTGCCAGCAGTGGATTCTACGAGCAGTACTTC.

This chain links TRBV7-9 with TRBJ1-6; D is undetermined. CDR1 is SEHNR, CDR2 FQNEAQ, per germline (reference sequence). The CDR3 loop spans 13 amino acids. Trimming took 1 base from V and 10 from J, leaving 8 bases between them. The CDR3 nucleotides read TGTGCCAGCAGCTTAGGTGTTGGGTCACCCCTCCACTTT. Translation gives CASSLGVGSPLHF.

The chain is built from TRBV10-1 and TRBJ2-3; tentative D call: TRBD2 (6 bases). The ends were cut back, 5 bases at V and 3 bases at J, with 9 bases in the middle. This CDR3 has 13 amino acids. Germline assignment: CDR1 WNHNN and CDR2 SYGVQD (reference sequence). In nucleotides, the CDR3 is TGCGCCAGCAGTCCCGGGACTACAGATACGCAGTATTTT. This codes for CASSPGTTDTQYF.

The V and J genes are TRBV6-6 and TRBJ1-1; 11 bases map to TRBD1. CDR3 length: 15 residues. V was pared by 6 bases and J by 3 bases, with 6 bases of the junction left unmatched. Germline V CDR1 and CDR2: MNHNY, SVGAGI (reference sequence). This chain's CDR3 is CASSQRDRGYTEAFF. CDR3 bases: TGTGCCAGCAGCCAAAGGGACAGGGGGTACACTGAAGCTTTCTTT.